The sequence of this T cell receptor beta chain was determined in a study of Ad26.COV2.S vaccination and SARS-CoV-2 variants. Method: immunoSEQ multiplex PCR; TCRdb's copy keeps in-frame clones and lacks some. The table lists about 420,000 clones, around 87% of them singletons. Study results and limitations: Non-spike TCR breadth was similar in vaccine and placebo recipients.

This CDR3 is 16 amino acids long. Per germline, CDR1 SGDLS and CDR2 YYNGEE. V gave up 7 bases and J gave up 1 base, with 21 bases separating them. Note on this clone: What it binds is not known.

The treatment here: 19 received Ad26.COV2.S at low or high dose, single or two shots; several received placebo; per-sample allocation not given. Sampling happened 63 days after the first vaccine or placebo injection. Recruitment in Boston yielded a donor of adult age, 18-55 years. This sequence originates from a person between 18 and 65 years old who received the Ad26.COV2.S COVID-19 vaccine or a placebo. The sequences come from peripheral blood, collected in a trial of Ad26.COV2.S vaccine versus placebo. The chain uses TRBV9 and TRBJ2-7; maybe TRBD1 (5 bases). CDR3 residues: CASSVSGARGSYEQYF. In DNA form, the CDR3 reads TGTGCCAGCTCCGTCTCTGGGGCCAGAGGATCCTACGAGCAGTACTTC.